This T cell receptor (beta chain) was found in a study of blood T cell repertoires in COVID-19. Study-level background: COVID-19 samples from acute and convalescent phases originated in the United States, Italy and Spain. The analysed material was cDNA or gDNA that came from T cells, B-cell-depleted T cells, or PBMCs.

The CDR3 runs 13 residues. The V gene's germline CDR1 is SGHVS and CDR2 FQNEAQ. V lost 1 base to trimming and J lost 4 bases, with 7 bases between them. This clone has a single count. Per the authors' pipeline: Estimates of nucleated cell counts were drawn from the amplification of reference gene primers. The method was immunoSEQ multiplex PCR; TCRdb's version includes in-frame clones alone and lacks a portion of them. V, J and clone size are those of that table, while D and trimming were read from the DNA. The table records 100,000 to 150,000 clones, over 75% of them present only once. V and J are TRBV7-8 and TRBJ2-5, with D maybe TRBD2 (5 bases). The clonotype comes from a woman aged 65 to 85 with acute or convalescent COVID-19. Sequencing used peripheral blood. In DNA, the CDR3 is TGTGCCAGCAGCTTAGATGGGAGAGAGACCCAGTACTTC. It specifies CASSLDGRETQYF.